This T cell receptor beta chain was recovered during a study of OX40 agonist ivuxolimab in advanced cancers. Study-level findings and limits: Fewer expanded clones were found on average in CD4+ than in CD8+ T cells. Doses of 0.1 to 3.0 mg/kg were accompanied by clonal expansion of CD4+ and CD8+ blood T cells by week 6. Among the lowest peripheral clonal expansion occurred in 0.1-3.0 mg/kg partial responders.

The repertoire was sequenced with immunoSEQ multiplex PCR; TCRdb's copy has only in-frame clones and lacks some. Among over 85,000 clones listed, roughly 90% were seen once. This CDR3 has 17 residues. Trimming removed 0 bases at V and 4 bases at J, with 15 bases between. CDR1 is LNHNV and CDR2 is YYDKDF in the germline V gene (reference sequence). This clone was detected a few times. The antigen is not known. The chain couples TRBV15 to TRBJ2-2; possible D gene TRBD2, 6 bases. The input for sequencing was CD4+ or CD8+ T cells sorted from blood, taken in a trial of the OX40 agonist ivuxolimab. The TCR comes from an adult with an advanced solid tumor such as melanoma, head and neck, liver or kidney cancer. Here the CDR3 reads CATSRDPGTGSTGELFF. CDR3 nucleotide sequence: TGTGCCACCAGCAGAGATCCCGGGACCGGGAGCACCGGGGAGCTGTTTTTT.